Shown below are 5 T cell receptor beta chains from a single sample sequenced in a study of T-cell reconstitution after alpha-beta-depleted transplantation in children (dated by TCRdb to 2016 to 2018). The treatment or condition label on this specimen signifies: allogeneic hematopoietic cell transplantation with graft depleted of TCRalphabeta T cells and CD19 B cells. Libraries were built with PCR. Instrument on record: Illumina HiSeq 2500. To normalize quantification of the TCRbeta repertoire, the TCR libraries were built with molecular barcoding that relied on unique molecular identifiers. TCRdb cleaned the public reads at Q25 with fastp, built clones with MiXCR and kept in-frame beta chains. Each record represents a unique CDR3 protein, reported with the most common genes and DNA among its rows. The sample has about 97,000 distinct CDR3 sequences on record, 6% to 9% of them singletons. 16% of the sample rests with the top ten.

The material sequenced was PBMCs, taken before TCRalphabeta/CD19-depleted stem cell transplant. Receptors originate from a boy between 2 and 15 years old with acute lymphoblastic leukemia, due to receive a stem cell transplant.

This clonotype was detected only a few times. The rearrangement links TRBV5-1 to TRBJ2-1, with unresolved D. Trimming cost V 0 bases and J 1 base, with 2 bases left between them. This CDR3 has 13 amino acids. CDR1 is SGHRS, CDR2 YFSETQ, per germline. CDR3 DNA: TGCGCCAGCAGCTTGGCTTCCTACAATGAGCAGTTCTTC. Translating it yields CASSLASYNEQFF.

There are many counts of this clonotype. The chain links TRBV14 to TRBJ2-1; D might be TRBD2 (6 bases). Germline values: CDR1 SGHDN, CDR2 FVKESK. Trimming removed 4 bases from V and 4 bases from J, with 14 bases in between. This CDR3 has 15 residues. The CDR3 loop reads CASSLPTGGYNEQFF. In DNA, the CDR3 is TGTGCCAGCAGCCTGCCAACCGGGGGTTACAATGAGCAGTTCTTC.

The chain employs TRBV5-1 and TRBJ1-1; D is possibly TRBD1 (6 bases). CDR1 SGHRS and CDR2 YFSETQ come from the germline V gene. The CDR3 length is 16 residues. The V gene lost 0 bases and the J gene lost 2 bases, with 14 bases spanning the gap. DNA of the CDR3: TGCGCCAGCAGCTTGGTCCGGGGGCGCGTAAACACTGAAGCTTTCTTT. Amino acid sequence: CASSLVRGRVNTEAFF. Together with reference TRBV5-1 and TRBJ1-1, the CDR3 gives the full variable domain: KAGVTQTPRYLIKTRGQQVTLSCSPISGHRSVSWYQQTPGQGLQFLFEYFSETQRNKGNFPGRFSGRQFSNSRSEMNVSTLELGDSALYLCASSLVRGRVNTEAFFGQGTRLTVV.

This clonotype was detected many times. The chain combines TRBV29-1 with TRBJ1-2; 9 positions match TRBD1. In germline, CDR1 is SQVTM, CDR2 ANQGSEA. V lost 6 bases and J lost 6; bases outside the gene matches: 5. This CDR3 contains 12 residues. CDR3 sequence reads: CSVGGQGNGYTF. The DNA of the CDR3 is TGCAGCGTCGGGGGACAGGGAAATGGCTACACCTTC.

The rearrangement uses TRBV15 and TRBJ1-5; D gene ambiguous. Trimming left V 2 bases short and J 7 bases short, with 15 bases between. The CDR3 runs 15 residues. Looked up from germline, CDR1 is LNHNV and CDR2 is YYDKDF (reference sequence). This chain's CDR3 is CATSRYTIDGQPQHF. Here the CDR3 DNA reads TGTGCCACCAGCAGATATACAATAGATGGCCAGCCCCAGCATTTT.